The sequence of this T cell receptor beta chain was determined in a study of T cells in Graves' hyperthyroidism and ophthalmopathy. RNA transcripts yielded amplified TCR beta CDR3 regions. A set of HTBI primers served as the primers for a first-round RT-PCR of the TCR CDR3. One entry per CDR3 protein results from TCRdb running MiXCR on the multiplex PCR reads. The repertoire has about 270,000 distinct CDR3 sequences, 20% to 25% of them found once; the top ten carry 50% to 75%. This clonotype appeared a few times. This CDR3 has 13 amino acids. Trimming took 11 bases from V and 1 from J, leaving 11 bases between them. The germline V gene encodes CDR1 ENHRY and CDR2 SYGVKD.

This clonotype was obtained from a man aged 25-45 years with Graves' ophthalmopathy. V usage is TRBV10-3 and J usage is TRBJ2-2; D ambiguous. Sequenced: blood. As DNA, the CDR3 is TGTGCCCCCAGATGGCAGAACACCGGGGAGCTGTTTTTT. It specifies CAPRWQNTGELFF.